The clone carrying this TCR beta chain was picked up many times. These data originate in a study of T cells in Graves' hyperthyroidism and ophthalmopathy. The CDR3 regions of TCR beta were amplified from RNA transcripts. First-round RT-PCR with HTBI primers amplified the TCR CDR3 region. TCRdb re-derived calls from the multiplex PCR reads in MiXCR, one entry per CDR3 protein. Of approximately 360,000 distinct CDR3 sequences in the sample, around 16% were seen once. The sequence was collected from a young woman with Graves' hyperthyroidism that later progressed to Graves' ophthalmopathy. Sequenced: blood.

The CDR3 is CASSLKRGLGAFGLNEKLFF. The CDR3 DNA reads TGTGCCAGCAGTTTAAAACGCGGGTTGGGGGCGTTCGGCCTAAATGAAAAACTGTTTTTT. The genes are TRBV28 and TRBJ1-4; maybe TRBD1 (6 bases). This CDR3 comprises 20 residues. V was shortened by 2 bases and J by 5 bases, with 27 bases between the two germline ends. Germline V gene lookup returns CDR1 MDHEN and CDR2 SYDVKM. Full variable domain (outside the CDR3, taken from reference TRBV28 and TRBJ1-4): DVKVTQSSRYLVKRTGEKVFLECVQDMDHENMFWYRQDPGLGLRLIYFSYDVKMKEKGDIPEGYSVSREKKERFSLILESASTNQTSMYLCASSLKRGLGAFGLNEKLFFGSGTQLSVL.